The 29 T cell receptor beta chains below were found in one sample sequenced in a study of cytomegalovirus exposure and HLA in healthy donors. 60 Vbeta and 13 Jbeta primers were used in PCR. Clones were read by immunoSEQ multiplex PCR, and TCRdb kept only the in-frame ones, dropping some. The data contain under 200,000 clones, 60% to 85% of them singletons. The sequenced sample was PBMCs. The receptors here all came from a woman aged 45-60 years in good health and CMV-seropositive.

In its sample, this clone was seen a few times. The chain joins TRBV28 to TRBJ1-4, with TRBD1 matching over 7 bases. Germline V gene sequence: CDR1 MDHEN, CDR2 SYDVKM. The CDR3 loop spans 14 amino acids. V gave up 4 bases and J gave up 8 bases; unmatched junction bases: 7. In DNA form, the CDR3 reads TGTGCCAGCAGTTCAGGACAGGTTCGGGAAAAACTGTTTTTT. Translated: CASSSGQVREKLFF.

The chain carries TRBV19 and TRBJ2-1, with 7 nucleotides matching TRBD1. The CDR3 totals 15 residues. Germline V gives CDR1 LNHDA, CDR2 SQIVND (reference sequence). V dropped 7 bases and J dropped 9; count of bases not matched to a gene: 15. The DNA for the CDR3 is TGTGCCAGTACCCGAGGGGGCGAAAGGGTCGGTGAGCAGTTCTTC. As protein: CASTRGGERVGEQFF.

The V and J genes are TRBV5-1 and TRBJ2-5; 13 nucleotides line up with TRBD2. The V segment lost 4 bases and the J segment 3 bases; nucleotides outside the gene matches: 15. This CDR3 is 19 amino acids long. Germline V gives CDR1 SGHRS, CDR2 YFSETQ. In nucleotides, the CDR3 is TGCGCCAGCAGCCAGGGAGGGACTAGCGGGGCGCGCACCAAAGAGACCCAGTACTTC. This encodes CASSQGGTSGARTKETQYF.

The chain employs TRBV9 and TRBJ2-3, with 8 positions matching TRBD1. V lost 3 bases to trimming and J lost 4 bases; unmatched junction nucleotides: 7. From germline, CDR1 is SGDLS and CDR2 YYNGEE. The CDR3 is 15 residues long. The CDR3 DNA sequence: TGTGCCAGCAGCGGACAGGGGCTCGCCGCAGATACGCAGTATTTT. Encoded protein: CASSGQGLAADTQYF.

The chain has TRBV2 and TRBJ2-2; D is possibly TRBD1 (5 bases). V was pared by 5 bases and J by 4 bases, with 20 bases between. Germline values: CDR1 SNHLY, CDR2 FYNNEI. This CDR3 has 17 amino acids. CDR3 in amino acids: CASSPRVGEVGTGELFF. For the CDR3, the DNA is TGTGCCAGCAGTCCCAGGGTAGGGGAAGTTGGCACCGGGGAGCTGTTTTTT.

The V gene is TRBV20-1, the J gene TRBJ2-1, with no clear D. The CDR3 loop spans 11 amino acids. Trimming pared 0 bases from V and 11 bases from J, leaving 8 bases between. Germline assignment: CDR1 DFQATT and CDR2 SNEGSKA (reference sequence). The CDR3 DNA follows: TGCAGTGCTAGAGAGTACAAGAAGCAGTTCTTC. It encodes CSAREYKKQFF.

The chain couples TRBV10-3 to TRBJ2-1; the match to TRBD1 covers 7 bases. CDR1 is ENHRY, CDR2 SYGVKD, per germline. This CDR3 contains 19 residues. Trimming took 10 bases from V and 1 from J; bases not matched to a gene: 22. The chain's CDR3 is CATFSGTADPKLSYNEQFF. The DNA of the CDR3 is TGTGCCACCTTCTCCGGGACAGCGGACCCGAAATTATCCTACAATGAGCAGTTCTTC.

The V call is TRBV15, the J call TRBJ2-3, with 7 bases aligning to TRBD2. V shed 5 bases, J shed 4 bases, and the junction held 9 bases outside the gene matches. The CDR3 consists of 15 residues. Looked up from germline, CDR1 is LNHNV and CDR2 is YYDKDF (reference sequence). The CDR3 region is CATSGDYGRADTQYF. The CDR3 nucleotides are TGTGCCACCAGCGGGGACTACGGTCGTGCAGATACGCAGTATTTT.

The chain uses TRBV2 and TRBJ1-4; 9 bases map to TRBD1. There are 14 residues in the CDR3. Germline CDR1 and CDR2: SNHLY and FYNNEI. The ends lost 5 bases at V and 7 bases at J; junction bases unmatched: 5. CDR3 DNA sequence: TGTGCCAGCAGTACAGGGGGCTACGGTGAAAAACTGTTTTTT. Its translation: CASSTGGYGEKLFF.

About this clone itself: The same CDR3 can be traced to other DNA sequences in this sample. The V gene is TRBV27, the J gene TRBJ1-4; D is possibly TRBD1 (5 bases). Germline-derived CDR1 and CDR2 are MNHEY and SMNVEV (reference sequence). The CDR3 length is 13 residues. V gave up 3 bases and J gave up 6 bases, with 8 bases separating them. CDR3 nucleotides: TGTGCCAGCAGTTTTGAAGGGGATGAAAAACTGTTTTTT. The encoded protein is CASSFEGDEKLFF.

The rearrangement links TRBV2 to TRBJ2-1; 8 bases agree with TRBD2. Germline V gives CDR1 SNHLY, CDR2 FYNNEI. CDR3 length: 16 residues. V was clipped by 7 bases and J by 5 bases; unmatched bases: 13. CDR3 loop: CASTPRLAGGHNEQFF. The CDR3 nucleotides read TGTGCCAGCACCCCGAGGTTGGCGGGGGGTCACAATGAGCAGTTCTTC. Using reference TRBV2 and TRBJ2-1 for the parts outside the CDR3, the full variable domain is EPEVTQTPSHQVTQMGQEVILRCVPISNHLYFYWYRQILGQKVEFLVSFYNNEISEKSEIFDDQFSVERPDGSNFTLKIRSTKLEDSAMYFCASTPRLAGGHNEQFFGPGTRLTVL.

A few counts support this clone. The CDR3 spells CASGTGLTPGGYTF. CDR3 in DNA: TGTGCCAGTGGGACGGGACTGACCCCAGGCGGCTACACCTTC. J is TRBJ1-2 and V is TRBV2, with a tentative D call TRBD1 (5 bases). The CDR3 is 14 residues long. Trimming pared 9 bases from V and 8 bases from J, leaving 22 bases between. Germline values: CDR1 SNHLY, CDR2 FYNNEI.

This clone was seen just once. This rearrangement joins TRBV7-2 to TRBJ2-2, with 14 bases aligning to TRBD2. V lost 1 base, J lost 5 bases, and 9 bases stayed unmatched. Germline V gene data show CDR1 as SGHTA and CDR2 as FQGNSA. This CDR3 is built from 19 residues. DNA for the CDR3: TGTGCCAGCAGCTTAGGCCCTGGGACTAGCGGGAGAAGAACCGGGGAGCTGTTTTTT. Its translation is CASSLGPGTSGRRTGELFF.

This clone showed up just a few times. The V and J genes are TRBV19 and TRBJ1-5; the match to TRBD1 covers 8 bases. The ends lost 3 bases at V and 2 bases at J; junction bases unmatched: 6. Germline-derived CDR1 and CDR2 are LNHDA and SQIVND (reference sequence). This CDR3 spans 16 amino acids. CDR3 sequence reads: CASSIRQGAGNQPQHF. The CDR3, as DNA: TGTGCCAGTAGTATTAGGCAGGGGGCCGGCAATCAGCCCCAGCATTTT.

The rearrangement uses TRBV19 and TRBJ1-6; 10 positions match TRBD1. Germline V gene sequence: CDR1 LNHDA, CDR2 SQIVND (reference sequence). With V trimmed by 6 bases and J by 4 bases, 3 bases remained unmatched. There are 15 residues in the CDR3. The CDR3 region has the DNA TGTGCCAGTAGGGACAGGGGGTCATATAATTCACCCCTCCACTTT. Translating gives CASRDRGSYNSPLHF.

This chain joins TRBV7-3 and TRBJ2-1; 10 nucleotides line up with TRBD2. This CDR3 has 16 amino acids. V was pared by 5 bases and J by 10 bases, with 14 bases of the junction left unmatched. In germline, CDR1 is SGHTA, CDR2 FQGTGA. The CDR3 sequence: CASSPLTSGRAQEQFF. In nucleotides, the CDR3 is TGTGCCAGCAGCCCCTTAACGAGCGGGAGGGCCCAGGAGCAGTTCTTC.

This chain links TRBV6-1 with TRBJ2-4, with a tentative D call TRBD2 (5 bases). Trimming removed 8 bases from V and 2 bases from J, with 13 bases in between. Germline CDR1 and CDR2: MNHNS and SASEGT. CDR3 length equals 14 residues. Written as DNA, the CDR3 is TGTGCCAGCGGGAATCGGGGTACCAAAAACATTCAGTACTTC. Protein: CASGNRGTKNIQYF.

Here the CDR3 reads CASSPGGGLNYGYTF. The CDR3 coding sequence is TGTGCCAGCAGTCCGGGCGGGGGGCTTAACTATGGCTACACCTTC. This chain joins TRBV27 and TRBJ1-2, with D possibly being TRBD1 (6 bases). Trimming stripped 5 bases from V and 1 base from J, with 14 bases between. The germline V gene has CDR1 MNHEY and CDR2 SMNVEV (reference sequence). CDR3 length: 15 amino acids.

CDR3: CASSRGGTTNEKLFF. The DNA of the CDR3 is TGTGCCAGCAGCCGAGGAGGCACAACTAATGAAAAACTGTTTTTT. V and J are TRBV21-1 and TRBJ1-4. TRBV21-1 has pseudogene status. The length of the CDR3 is 15 residues.

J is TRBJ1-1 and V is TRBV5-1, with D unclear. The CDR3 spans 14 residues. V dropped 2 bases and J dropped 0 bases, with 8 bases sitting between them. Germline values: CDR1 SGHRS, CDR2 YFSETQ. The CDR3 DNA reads TGCGCCAGCAGCTTCAGGCGACTGAACACTGAAGCTTTCTTT. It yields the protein CASSFRRLNTEAFF.

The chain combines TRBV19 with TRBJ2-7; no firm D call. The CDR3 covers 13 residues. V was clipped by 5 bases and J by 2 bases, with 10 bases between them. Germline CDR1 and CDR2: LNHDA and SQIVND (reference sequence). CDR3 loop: CASSSGFAYEQYF. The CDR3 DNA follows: TGTGCCAGTAGTTCAGGTTTTGCCTACGAGCAGTACTTC.

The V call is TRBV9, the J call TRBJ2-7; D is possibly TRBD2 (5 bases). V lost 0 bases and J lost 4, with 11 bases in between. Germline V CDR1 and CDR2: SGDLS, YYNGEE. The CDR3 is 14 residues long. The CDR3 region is CASSVEGEGYEQYF. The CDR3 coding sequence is TGTGCCAGCAGCGTAGAGGGAGAGGGATACGAGCAGTACTTC.

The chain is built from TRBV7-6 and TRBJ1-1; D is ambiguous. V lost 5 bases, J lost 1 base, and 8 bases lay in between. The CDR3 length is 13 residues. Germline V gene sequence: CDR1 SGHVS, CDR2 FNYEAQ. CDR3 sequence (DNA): TGTGCCAGCAGCGGTGACTGGAACACTGAAGCTTTCTTT. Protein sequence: CASSGDWNTEAFF.

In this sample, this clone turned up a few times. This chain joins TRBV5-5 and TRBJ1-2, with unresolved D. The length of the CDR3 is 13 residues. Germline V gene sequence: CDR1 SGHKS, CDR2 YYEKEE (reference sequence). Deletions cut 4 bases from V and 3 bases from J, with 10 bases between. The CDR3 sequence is CASSPIGDYGYTF. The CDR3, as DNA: TGTGCCAGCAGCCCCATCGGAGACTATGGCTACACCTTC.

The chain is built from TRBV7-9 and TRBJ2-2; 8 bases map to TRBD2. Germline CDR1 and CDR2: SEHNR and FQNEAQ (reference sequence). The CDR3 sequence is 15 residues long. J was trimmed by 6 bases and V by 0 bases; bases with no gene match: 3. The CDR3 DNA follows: TGTGCCAGCAGCTTAGCCGGCGGGAGGTCCGGGGAGCTGTTTTTT. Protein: CASSLAGGRSGELFF.

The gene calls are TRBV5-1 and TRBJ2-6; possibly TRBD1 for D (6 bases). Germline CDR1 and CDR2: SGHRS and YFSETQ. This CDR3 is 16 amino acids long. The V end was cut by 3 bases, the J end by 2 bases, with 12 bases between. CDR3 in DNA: TGCGCCAGCAGCTCATTACAGGGACCTGGGGCCAACGTCCTGACTTTC. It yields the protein CASSSLQGPGANVLTF.

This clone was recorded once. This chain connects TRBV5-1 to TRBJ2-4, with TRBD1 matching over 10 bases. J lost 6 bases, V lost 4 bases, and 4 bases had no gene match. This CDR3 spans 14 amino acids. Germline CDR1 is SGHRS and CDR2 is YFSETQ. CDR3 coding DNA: TGCGCCAGCAGCCCGACAGGGGGCCGAAACATTCAGTACTTC. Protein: CASSPTGGRNIQYF.

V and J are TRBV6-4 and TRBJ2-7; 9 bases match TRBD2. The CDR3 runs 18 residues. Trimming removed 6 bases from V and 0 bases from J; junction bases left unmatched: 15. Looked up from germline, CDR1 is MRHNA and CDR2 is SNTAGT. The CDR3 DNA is TGTGCCAGCAGGACGGGGCGGGGGGGCCTTCCCTGCTCCTACGAGCAGTACTTC. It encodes CASRTGRGGLPCSYEQYF.

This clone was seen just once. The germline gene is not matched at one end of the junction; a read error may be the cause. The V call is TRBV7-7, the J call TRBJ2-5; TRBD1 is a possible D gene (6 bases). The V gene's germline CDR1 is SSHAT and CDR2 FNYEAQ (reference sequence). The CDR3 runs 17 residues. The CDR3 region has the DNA TGTGCTAGCAGCTCAAGAGCCGGGACAATTTCCTTAGGGACCCAGTACTTC. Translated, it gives CASSSRAGTISLGTQYF.